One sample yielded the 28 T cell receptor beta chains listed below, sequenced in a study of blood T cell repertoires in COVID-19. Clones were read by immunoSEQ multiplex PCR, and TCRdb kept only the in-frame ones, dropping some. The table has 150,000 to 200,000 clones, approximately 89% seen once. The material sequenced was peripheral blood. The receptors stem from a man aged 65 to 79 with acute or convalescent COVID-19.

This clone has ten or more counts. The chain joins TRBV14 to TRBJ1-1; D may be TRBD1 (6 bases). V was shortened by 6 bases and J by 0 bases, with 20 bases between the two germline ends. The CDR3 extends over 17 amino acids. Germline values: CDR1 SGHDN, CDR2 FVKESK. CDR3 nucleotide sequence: TGTGCCAGCAGACGACTTATTGGGGGCAGACTGAACACTGAAGCTTTCTTT. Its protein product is CASRRLIGGRLNTEAFF.

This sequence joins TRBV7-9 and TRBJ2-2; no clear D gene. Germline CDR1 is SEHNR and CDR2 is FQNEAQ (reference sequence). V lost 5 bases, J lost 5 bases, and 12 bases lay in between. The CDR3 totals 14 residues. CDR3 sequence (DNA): TGTGCCAGCAGCCGTACCGGGTATACCGGGGAGCTGTTTTTT. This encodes CASSRTGYTGELFF. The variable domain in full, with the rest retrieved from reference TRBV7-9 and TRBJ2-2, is DTGVSQNPRHKITKRGQNVTFRCDPISEHNRLYWYRQTLGQGPEFLTYFQNEAQLEKSRLLSDRFSAERPKGSFSTLEIQRTEQGDSAMYLCASSRTGYTGELFFGEGSRLTVL.

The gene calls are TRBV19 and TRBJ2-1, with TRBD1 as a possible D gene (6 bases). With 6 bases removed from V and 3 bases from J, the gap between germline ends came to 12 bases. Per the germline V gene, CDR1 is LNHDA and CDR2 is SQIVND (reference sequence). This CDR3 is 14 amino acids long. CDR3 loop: CASRQGPVYNEQFF. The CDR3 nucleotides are TGTGCCAGTAGACAGGGACCTGTCTACAATGAGCAGTTCTTC.

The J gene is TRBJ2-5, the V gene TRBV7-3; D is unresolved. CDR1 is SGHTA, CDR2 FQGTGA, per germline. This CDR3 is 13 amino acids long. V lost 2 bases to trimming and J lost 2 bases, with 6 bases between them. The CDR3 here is CASSLELQETQYF. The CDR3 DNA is TGTGCCAGCAGCTTAGAACTACAAGAGACCCAGTACTTC.

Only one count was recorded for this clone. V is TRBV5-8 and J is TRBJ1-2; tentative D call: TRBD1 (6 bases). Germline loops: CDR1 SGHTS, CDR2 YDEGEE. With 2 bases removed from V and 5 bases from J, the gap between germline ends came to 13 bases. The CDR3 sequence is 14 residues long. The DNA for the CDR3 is TGTGCCAGCAGCTTAAACAGGGCGAGTTATGGCTACACCTTC. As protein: CASSLNRASYGYTF.

CDR3 region: CASSLTPGLHEQYF. CDR3 in DNA: TGCGCCAGCAGCCTGACTCCGGGACTCCACGAGCAGTACTTC. The chain combines TRBV4-3 with TRBJ2-7; D may be TRBD2 (6 bases). CDR1 is LGHNA, CDR2 YSLEER, per germline. The V and J ends lost 4 bases and 5 bases respectively, with 15 bases between them. The CDR3 consists of 14 residues.

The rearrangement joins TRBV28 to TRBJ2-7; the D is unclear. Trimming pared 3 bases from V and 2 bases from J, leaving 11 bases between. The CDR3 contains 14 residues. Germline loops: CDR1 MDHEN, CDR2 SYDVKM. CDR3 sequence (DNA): TGTGCCAGCAGTTTGGCTCCACAGACCTACGAGCAGTACTTC. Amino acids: CASSLAPQTYEQYF.

CDR3 bases: TGTGCCAGTTCTCCGGGACAGGGCTCCGGCTACACCTTC. This codes for CASSPGQGSGYTF. The rearrangement links TRBV19 to TRBJ1-2, with 9 bases aligning to TRBD1. The germline gives CDR1 LNHDA, CDR2 SQIVND (reference sequence). CDR3 size: 13 residues. The J segment lost 8 bases and the V segment lost 8 bases, leaving 9 bases of the junction unmatched.

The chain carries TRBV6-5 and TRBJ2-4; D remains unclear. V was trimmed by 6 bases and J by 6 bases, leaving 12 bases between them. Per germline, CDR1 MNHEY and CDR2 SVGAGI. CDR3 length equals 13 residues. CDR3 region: CASSLMFGNIQYF. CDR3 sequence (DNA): TGTGCCAGCAGCCTCATGTTCGGAAACATTCAGTACTTC.

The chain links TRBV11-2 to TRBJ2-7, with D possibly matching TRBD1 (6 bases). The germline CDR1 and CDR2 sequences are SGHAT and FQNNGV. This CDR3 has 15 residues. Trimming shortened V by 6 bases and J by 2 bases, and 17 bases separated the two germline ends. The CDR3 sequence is CASRFPGESAYEQYF. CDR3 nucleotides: TGTGCCAGCAGATTCCCAGGGGAATCTGCCTACGAGCAGTACTTC.

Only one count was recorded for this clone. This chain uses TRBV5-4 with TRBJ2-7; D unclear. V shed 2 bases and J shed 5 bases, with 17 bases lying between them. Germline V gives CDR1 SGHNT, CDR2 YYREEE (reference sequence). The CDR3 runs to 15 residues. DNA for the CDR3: TGTGCCAGCAGCTTCCCAGCGCAAAAGAGCGACGAGCAGTACTTC. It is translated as CASSFPAQKSDEQYF. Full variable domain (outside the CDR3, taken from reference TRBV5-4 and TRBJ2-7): ETGVTQSPTHLIKTRGQQVTLRCSSQSGHNTVSWYQQALGQGPQFIFQYYREEENGRGNFPPRFSGLQFPNYSSELNVNALELDDSALYLCASSFPAQKSDEQYFGPGTRLTVT.

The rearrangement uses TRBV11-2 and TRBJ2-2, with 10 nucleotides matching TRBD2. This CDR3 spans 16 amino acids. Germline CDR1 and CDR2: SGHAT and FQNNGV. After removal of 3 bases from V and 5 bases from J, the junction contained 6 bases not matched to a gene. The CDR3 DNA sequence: TGTGCCAGCAGCTTTTCTAGCGGGAGAGTTACCGGGGAGCTGTTTTTT. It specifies CASSFSSGRVTGELFF.

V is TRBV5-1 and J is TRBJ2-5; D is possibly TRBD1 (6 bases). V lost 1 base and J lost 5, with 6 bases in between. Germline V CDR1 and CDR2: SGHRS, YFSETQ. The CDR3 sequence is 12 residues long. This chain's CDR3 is CASSLTGETQYF. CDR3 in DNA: TGCGCCAGCAGCTTGACAGGGGAGACCCAGTACTTC.

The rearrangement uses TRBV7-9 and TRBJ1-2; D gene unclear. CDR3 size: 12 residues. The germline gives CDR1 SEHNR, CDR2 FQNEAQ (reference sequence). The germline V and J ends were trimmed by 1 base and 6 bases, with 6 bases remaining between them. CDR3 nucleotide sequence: TGTGCCAGCAGCTTAGAGACTGATGGCTACACCTTC. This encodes CASSLETDGYTF.

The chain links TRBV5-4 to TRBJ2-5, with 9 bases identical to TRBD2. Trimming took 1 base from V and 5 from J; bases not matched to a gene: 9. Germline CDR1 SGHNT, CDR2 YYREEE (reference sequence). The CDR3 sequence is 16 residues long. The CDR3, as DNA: TGTGCCAGCAGCTTGCCCATAGCGGGAGTACGTGAGACCCAGTACTTC. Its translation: CASSLPIAGVRETQYF.

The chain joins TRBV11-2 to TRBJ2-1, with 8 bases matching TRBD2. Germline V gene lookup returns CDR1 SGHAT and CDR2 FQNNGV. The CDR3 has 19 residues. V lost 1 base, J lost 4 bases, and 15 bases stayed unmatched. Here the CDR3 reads CASSLGTSLGNVPYNEQFF. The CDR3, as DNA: TGTGCCAGCAGCTTAGGGACTAGCTTGGGTAACGTACCGTACAATGAGCAGTTCTTC.

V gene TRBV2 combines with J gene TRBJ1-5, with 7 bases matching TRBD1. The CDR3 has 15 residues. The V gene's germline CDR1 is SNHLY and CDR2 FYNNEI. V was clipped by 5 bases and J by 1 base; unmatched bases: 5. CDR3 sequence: CASSTGTASNQPQHF. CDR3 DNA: TGTGCCAGCAGTACCGGGACAGCAAGCAATCAGCCCCAGCATTTT.

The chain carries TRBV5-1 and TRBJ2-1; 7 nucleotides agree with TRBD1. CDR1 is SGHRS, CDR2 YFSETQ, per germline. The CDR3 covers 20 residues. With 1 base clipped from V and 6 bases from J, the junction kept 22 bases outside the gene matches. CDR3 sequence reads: CASSLSFSPLGTVKVNEQFF. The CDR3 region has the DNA TGCGCCAGCAGCTTGTCGTTTTCGCCCTTAGGGACAGTGAAGGTCAATGAGCAGTTCTTC.

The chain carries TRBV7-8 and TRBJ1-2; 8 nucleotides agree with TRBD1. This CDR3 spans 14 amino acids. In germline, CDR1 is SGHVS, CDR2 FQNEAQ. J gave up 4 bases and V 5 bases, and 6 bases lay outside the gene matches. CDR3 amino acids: CASSPDRAGYGYTF. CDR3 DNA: TGTGCCAGCAGCCCGGACAGGGCGGGCTATGGCTACACCTTC.

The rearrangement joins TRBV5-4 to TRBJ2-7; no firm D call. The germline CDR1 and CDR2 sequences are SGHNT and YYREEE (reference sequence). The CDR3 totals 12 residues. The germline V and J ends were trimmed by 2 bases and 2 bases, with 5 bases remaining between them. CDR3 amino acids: CASSFTPYEQYF. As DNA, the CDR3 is TGTGCCAGCAGCTTTACACCCTACGAGCAGTACTTC.

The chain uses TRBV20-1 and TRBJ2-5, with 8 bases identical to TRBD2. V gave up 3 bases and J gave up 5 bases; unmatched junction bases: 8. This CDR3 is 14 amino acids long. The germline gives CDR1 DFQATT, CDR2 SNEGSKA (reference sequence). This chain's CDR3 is CSASWVPGGETQYF. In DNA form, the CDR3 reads TGCAGTGCTAGTTGGGTGCCGGGAGGGGAGACCCAGTACTTC.

The CDR3 sequence is CASSLDGRGAEQYF. The CDR3 DNA reads as TGTGCCAGCAGCTTAGATGGGCGGGGGGCCGAGCAGTACTTC. This chain connects TRBV11-3 to TRBJ2-7; TRBD2 aligns across 8 bases. The CDR3 contains 14 residues. The germline V gene encodes CDR1 SGHNT and CDR2 YENEEA. With V trimmed by 0 bases and J by 6 bases, 4 bases remained unmatched.

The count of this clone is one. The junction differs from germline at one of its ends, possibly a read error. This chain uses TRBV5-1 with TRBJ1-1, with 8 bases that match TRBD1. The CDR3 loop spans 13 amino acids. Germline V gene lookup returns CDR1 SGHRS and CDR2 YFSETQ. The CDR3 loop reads CASSLGPGGEAIF. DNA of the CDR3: TGCGCCAGCAGCTTGGGTCCAGGGGGCGAGGCGATCTTT.

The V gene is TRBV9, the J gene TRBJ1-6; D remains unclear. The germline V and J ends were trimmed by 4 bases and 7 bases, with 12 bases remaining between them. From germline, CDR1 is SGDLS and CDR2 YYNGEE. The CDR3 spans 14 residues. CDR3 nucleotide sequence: TGTGCCAGCAGCCCCCTCAGCGGAAATTCACCCCTCCACTTT. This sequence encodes CASSPLSGNSPLHF.

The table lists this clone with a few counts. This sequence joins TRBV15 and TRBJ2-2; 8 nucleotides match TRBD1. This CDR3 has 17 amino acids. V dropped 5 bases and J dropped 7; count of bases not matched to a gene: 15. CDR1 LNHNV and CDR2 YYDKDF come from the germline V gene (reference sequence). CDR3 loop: CATSPQGQGWRNGELFF. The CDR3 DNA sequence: TGTGCCACCAGCCCGCAAGGACAGGGTTGGAGAAACGGGGAGCTGTTTTTT.

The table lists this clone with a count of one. CDR3 residues: CATSRDWPSRGDEQFF. CDR3 DNA: TGTGCCACCAGCAGAGATTGGCCTTCCCGGGGGGATGAGCAGTTCTTC. The chain links TRBV15 to TRBJ2-1; TRBD2 matches at 7 bases. After removal of 0 bases from V and 8 bases from J, the junction contained 10 bases not matched to a gene. CDR1 and CDR2 (germline): LNHNV, YYDKDF (reference sequence). The CDR3 runs 16 residues.

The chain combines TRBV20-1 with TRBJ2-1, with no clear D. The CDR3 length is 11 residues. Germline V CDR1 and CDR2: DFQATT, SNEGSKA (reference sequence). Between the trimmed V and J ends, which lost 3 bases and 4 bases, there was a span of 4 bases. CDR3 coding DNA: TGCAGTGCTAGTCCATACAATGAGCAGTTCTTC. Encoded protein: CSASPYNEQFF.

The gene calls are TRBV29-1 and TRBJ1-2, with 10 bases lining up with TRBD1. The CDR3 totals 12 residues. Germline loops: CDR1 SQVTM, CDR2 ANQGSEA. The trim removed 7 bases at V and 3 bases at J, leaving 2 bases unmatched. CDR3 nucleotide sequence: TGCAGCGCAGGGACAGGGGACTATGGCTACACCTTC. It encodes CSAGTGDYGYTF.